The 25 T cell receptor beta chains given below trace back to one sample, sequenced in a study of T-cell reconstitution after alpha-beta-depleted transplantation in children. During its preparation, the TCRbeta library received unique molecular identifiers. TCRdb re-analysed the PCR reads in MiXCR, keeping a single row per CDR3 protein. The data contain about 600,000 distinct CDR3 sequences, about 23% of them singletons. The source was PBMCs, mostly from graft donor cells, collected 360 days after TCRalphabeta/CD19-depleted stem cell transplant. These receptors came from a boy younger than two who had a stem cell transplant for acute myeloid leukemia, so the T cells may come from the graft donor.

The chain uses TRBV7-7 and TRBJ2-2; TRBD2 matches 10 bases. The V and J ends lost 0 bases and 4 bases, in that order; junction bases with no gene match: 2. Germline CDR1 and CDR2: SSHAT and FNYEAQ (reference sequence). This CDR3 spans 16 amino acids. The CDR3 DNA is TGTGCCAGCAGCTTAGCAGCGGGGGGGCTCACCGGGGAGCTGTTTTTT. Translated: CASSLAAGGLTGELFF.

This chain uses TRBV28 with TRBJ2-4; weak D call: TRBD1 (6 bases). The CDR3 is 17 amino acids. Looked up from germline, CDR1 is MDHEN and CDR2 is SYDVKM. V lost 1 base, J lost 2 bases, and 15 bases lay in between. Here the CDR3 reads CASSLYRVGATKNIQYF. DNA for the CDR3: TGTGCCAGCAGTTTATATAGGGTGGGGGCGACCAAAAACATTCAGTACTTC.

The chain employs TRBV29-1 and TRBJ2-1, with TRBD2 identical over 7 bases. The CDR3 runs 14 residues. J gave up 7 bases and V 6 bases, and 12 bases lay outside the gene matches. Germline CDR1 reads SQVTM; CDR2 reads ANQGSEA. The DNA for the CDR3 is TGCAGCGTCTCGGACACCGGGGGGATTAATGAGCAGTTCTTC. Its translation is CSVSDTGGINEQFF.

The chain has TRBV20-1 and TRBJ1-5; D is unresolved. Germline CDR1 reads DFQATT; CDR2 reads SNEGSKA (reference sequence). The CDR3 runs 13 residues. Trimming removed 0 bases at V and 10 bases at J, with 13 bases between. This CDR3 is CSARDLVRSPQHF. CDR3 nucleotide sequence: TGCAGTGCTAGAGATTTGGTAAGGTCACCCCAGCATTTT.

This sequence joins TRBV4-2 and TRBJ1-5, with D possibly matching TRBD1 (5 bases). CDR1 and CDR2 (germline): LGHNA, YNFKEQ. The CDR3 spans 14 residues. V was pared by 9 bases and J by 2 bases, with 14 bases between. The CDR3 DNA is TGTGCCAGGGGCCTGGGGCGCGGCAATCAGCCCCAGCATTTT. Translation gives CARGLGRGNQPQHF.

This clonotype was counted a few times. V usage is TRBV2 and J usage is TRBJ1-3; D remains unclear. Germline loops: CDR1 SNHLY, CDR2 FYNNEI. The CDR3 sequence is 14 residues long. DNA for the CDR3: TGTTTACAGCTCCGGCAGGCGACTGGAAACACCATATATTTT. Protein sequence: CLQLRQATGNTIYF.

This chain connects TRBV7-2 to TRBJ2-2; D possibly corresponds to TRBD1 (5 bases). V lost 1 base, J lost 4 bases, and 7 bases lay in between. Looked up from germline, CDR1 is SGHTA and CDR2 is FQGNSA. The CDR3 runs to 14 residues. CDR3 sequence (DNA): TGTGCCAGCAGCTTAGAAGGGGTCACCGGGGAGCTGTTTTTT. This translates into CASSLEGVTGELFF.

This clonotype was seen more than once but under ten times. V usage is TRBV6-5 and J usage is TRBJ2-2; TRBD1 matches 9 bases. Germline values: CDR1 MNHEY, CDR2 SVGAGI. This CDR3 is built from 18 residues. The J segment lost 8 bases and the V segment lost 4 bases, leaving 17 bases of the junction unmatched. CDR3 sequence reads: CASSSLTGGRHSQGELFF. Written as DNA, the CDR3 is TGTGCCAGCAGTTCATTGACAGGGGGACGGCACTCCCAAGGGGAGCTGTTTTTT.

The V call is TRBV6-5, the J call TRBJ1-3; D gene uncertain. The CDR3 has 14 residues. V gave up 2 bases and J gave up 0 bases, with 5 bases separating them. The V gene's germline CDR1 is MNHEY and CDR2 SVGAGI. The CDR3 DNA sequence: TGTGCCAGCAGTTACACGGACTCTGGAAACACCATATATTTT. As protein: CASSYTDSGNTIYF.

This rearrangement joins TRBV12-3 or TRBV12-4 to TRBJ2-6; 9 bases map to TRBD1. V shed 5 bases, J shed 0 bases, and the junction held 8 bases outside the gene matches. The CDR3 length is 18 residues. The CDR3 reads CASSLPTGGDSGANVLTF. The CDR3 coding sequence is TGTGCCAGCAGTCTTCCGACAGGGGGGGACTCTGGGGCCAACGTCCTGACTTTC.

This clonotype was recorded a few times. This chain joins TRBV27 and TRBJ2-1, with D unresolved. Germline CDR1 MNHEY, CDR2 SMNVEV (reference sequence). The CDR3 covers 14 residues. V lost 2 bases, J lost 10 bases, and 15 bases lay in between. The CDR3 sequence is CASSLIGSLREQFF. The CDR3 nucleotides read TGTGCCAGCAGTTTAATTGGCAGCCTACGGGAGCAGTTCTTC.

This clonotype appeared once. V usage is TRBV6-1 and J usage is TRBJ2-2, with D hard to call. Per the germline V gene, CDR1 is MNHNS and CDR2 is SASEGT. The V end lost 6 bases, the J end lost 4 bases, and 18 bases lay between the germline ends. The CDR3 consists of 16 residues. The DNA of the CDR3 is TGTGCCAGCAGCTTCTTGGGCCTAGGGCTCACCGGGGAGCTGTTTTTT. This sequence encodes CASSFLGLGLTGELFF.

The chain joins TRBV12-3 or TRBV12-4 to TRBJ2-6; 8 bases are a match to TRBD1. CDR3 length: 17 residues. The V and J ends lost 9 bases and 0 bases, in that order; junction bases with no gene match: 10. The CDR3 reads CASSYRTGNSGANVLTF. CDR3 bases: TGTGCCAGTTCGTACAGGACAGGGAACTCTGGGGCCAACGTCCTGACTTTC.

The rearrangement links TRBV12-3 or TRBV12-4 to TRBJ2-3; D is possibly TRBD2 (6 bases). The length of the CDR3 is 15 residues. The ends were cut back, 6 bases at V and 0 bases at J, with 13 bases in the middle. The CDR3 DNA is TGTGCCAGCAGCGCCCGCGGGGCTAGCACAGATACGCAGTATTTT. It encodes CASSARGASTDTQYF.

This clonotype was detected many times. The rearrangement links TRBV20-1 to TRBJ1-2, with D possibly being TRBD1 (5 bases). CDR3 length equals 11 residues. The V end lost 6 bases, the J end lost 3 bases, and 8 bases lay between the germline ends. The V gene's germline CDR1 is DFQATT and CDR2 SNEGSKA (reference sequence). The DNA for the CDR3 is TGCAGTGCCCTGACAGACTATGGCTACACCTTC. Translating gives CSALTDYGYTF.

V gene TRBV20-1 combines with J gene TRBJ2-3; 7 bases are a match to TRBD2. J was trimmed by 0 bases and V by 0 bases; bases with no gene match: 15. Germline CDR1 reads DFQATT; CDR2 reads SNEGSKA (reference sequence). The CDR3 sequence is 19 residues long. In DNA form, the CDR3 reads TGCAGTGCTAGAGATAAAGGCTTCGTGTGGCGGGGGAGCACAGATACGCAGTATTTT. The encoded protein is CSARDKGFVWRGSTDTQYF.

This clonotype was seen many times. CDR3 nucleotides: TGTGCCACCTCCTCCGGGACTAGCGGGGTTGATGAGCAGTTCTTC. It codes for CATSSGTSGVDEQFF. This chain joins TRBV27 and TRBJ2-1; 13 bases agree with TRBD2. The CDR3 is 15 residues long. V lost 10 bases and J lost 8; bases outside the gene matches: 11. Germline CDR1 MNHEY, CDR2 SMNVEV (reference sequence).

The CDR3 nucleotides read TGCAGTGCTCGACTAGCGGTCCAAGAGACCCAGTACTTC. This sequence encodes CSARLAVQETQYF. This chain links TRBV20-1 with TRBJ2-5; 9 nucleotides match TRBD2. Germline lookup yields CDR1 DFQATT and CDR2 SNEGSKA (reference sequence). CDR3 length: 13 amino acids. Trimming cost V 5 bases and J 1 base; bases outside gene matches: 2.

The V call is TRBV6-5, the J call TRBJ2-7; unclear D gene. Looked up from germline, CDR1 is MNHEY and CDR2 is SVGAGI. With 0 bases removed from V and 1 base from J, the gap between germline ends came to 13 bases. The CDR3 spans 16 residues. The CDR3 nucleotides read TGTGCCAGCAGTTACTCGCGGATCCCCCCTTCCTACGAGCAGTACGTC. Encoded protein: CASSYSRIPPSYEQYV.

This rearrangement joins TRBV29-1 to TRBJ2-7; 11 positions match TRBD2. This CDR3 is 16 amino acids long. The V and J ends lost 0 bases and 5 bases, in that order; junction bases with no gene match: 9. Per germline, CDR1 SQVTM and CDR2 ANQGSEA. CDR3 protein: CSVEECLTSGGNEQYV. In DNA form, the CDR3 reads TGCAGCGTTGAAGAATGTCTAACTAGCGGGGGAAACGAGCAGTACGTC.

This sequence joins TRBV10-3 and TRBJ2-5; a weak D match, TRBD1 (5 bases). From germline, CDR1 is ENHRY and CDR2 SYGVKD. This CDR3 has 15 residues. Trimming shortened V by 0 bases and J by 1 base, and 9 bases separated the two germline ends. The CDR3 region has the DNA TGTGCCATCAGTGAGTCGGGGCAGTTCCAAGAGACCCAGTACTTC. Its protein is CAISESGQFQETQYF.

This clonotype was seen just once. The gene calls are TRBV12-3 or TRBV12-4 and TRBJ2-4, with D tentatively TRBD1 (6 bases). V lost 3 bases and J 2 bases, leaving 8 bases between the germline ends. CDR3 length: 14 residues. The CDR3 coding sequence is TGTGCCAGCAGTTTGTGGGGGCCCAAAAACATTCAGTACTTC. Protein product: CASSLWGPKNIQYF.

The chain carries TRBV20-1 and TRBJ2-3; D is perhaps TRBD1 or TRBD2 (5 bases each). From germline, CDR1 is DFQATT and CDR2 SNEGSKA (reference sequence). The V end lost 5 bases, the J end lost 1 base, and 13 bases lay between the germline ends. The CDR3 contains 14 residues. The CDR3 nucleotides are TGCAGTGCTGTACAGGTGAGGGGCACAGATACGCAGTATTTT. Residues: CSAVQVRGTDTQYF.

The chain joins TRBV7-8 to TRBJ1-3; no definite D call. This CDR3 contains 16 residues. Trimming cost V 6 bases and J 0 bases, with 15 bases left between them. The germline V gene has CDR1 SGHVS and CDR2 FQNEAQ. The CDR3 here is CASRQTAGYSGNTIYF. The CDR3 DNA follows: TGTGCCAGCAGGCAAACCGCCGGCTACTCTGGAAACACCATATATTTT.

In regard to this clonotype: One end of the junction is discordant with germline, which a read error may explain. The gene calls are TRBV5-3 and TRBJ1-2; TRBD1 is a possible D gene (5 bases). TRBV5-3 is known as an ORF, though its function is uncertain. The CDR3 is made up of 15 amino acids. The CDR3 region has the DNA TGTGCCAGGAGCTTGGGGCTAGGGTTATCCGGTGGCTACACCTTC. Residues: CARSLGLGLSGGYTF.